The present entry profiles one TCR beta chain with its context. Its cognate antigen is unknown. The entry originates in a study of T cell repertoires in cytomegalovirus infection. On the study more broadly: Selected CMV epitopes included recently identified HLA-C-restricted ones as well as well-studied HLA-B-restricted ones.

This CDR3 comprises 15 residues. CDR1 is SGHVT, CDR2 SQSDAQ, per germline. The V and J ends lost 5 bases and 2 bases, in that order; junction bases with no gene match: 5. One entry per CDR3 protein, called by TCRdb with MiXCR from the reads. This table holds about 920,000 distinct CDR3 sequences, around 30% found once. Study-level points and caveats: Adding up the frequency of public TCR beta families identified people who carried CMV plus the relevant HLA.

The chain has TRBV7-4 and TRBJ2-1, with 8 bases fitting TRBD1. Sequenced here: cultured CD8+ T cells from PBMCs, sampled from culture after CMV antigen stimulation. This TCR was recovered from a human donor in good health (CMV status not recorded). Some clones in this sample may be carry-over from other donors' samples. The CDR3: CASSIGTGTYNEQFF. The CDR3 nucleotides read TGTGCCAGCAGCATCGGGACAGGTACCTACAATGAGCAGTTCTTC.